What follows are 14 T cell receptor beta chains derived from one specimen sequenced in a study of CD8 T cells in Susac syndrome. Random-hexamer reverse transcription was applied to about 0.5 to 1 ug RNA. Using its own MiXCR run on the immunoSEQ multiplex PCR reads, TCRdb lists one record per CDR3 protein. The top ten hold more than 0.095% of the sample, which has roughly 120,000 distinct CDR3 sequences, about 93% seen once. Sample: CD4+ T cells from PBMCs. The origin of the receptors is a human donor in good health.

This chain connects TRBV28 to TRBJ1-1, with D tentatively TRBD1 (5 bases). The germline V and J ends were trimmed by 3 bases and 6 bases, with 14 bases remaining between them. CDR3 length: 14 residues. Germline V gene data show CDR1 as MDHEN and CDR2 as SYDVKM. The CDR3 DNA sequence: TGTGCCAGCAGTTTTGGAGGGGCGGGGGCTGAAGCTTTCTTT. Residues: CASSFGGAGAEAFF.

This clonotype was recorded only once. The chain carries TRBV20-1 and TRBJ2-7; TRBD1 or TRBD2 may be the D gene (5 bases each). This CDR3 is built from 12 residues. The germline gives CDR1 DFQATT, CDR2 SNEGSKA (reference sequence). Trimming left V 3 bases short and J 0 bases short, with 6 bases between. CDR3 sequence reads: CSASGASYEQYF. The CDR3 DNA follows: TGCAGTGCTAGCGGGGCCTCCTACGAGCAGTACTTC.

This chain uses TRBV3-1 with TRBJ2-2; possible D gene TRBD2, 5 bases. CDR1 LGHDT and CDR2 YNNKEL come from the germline V gene (reference sequence). The V end was cut by 4 bases, the J end by 1 base, with 16 bases between. The CDR3 extends over 17 amino acids. The CDR3 sequence: CASSPLLGRGNTGELFF. In DNA, the CDR3 is TGTGCCAGCAGCCCACTGTTAGGGAGAGGGAACACCGGGGAGCTGTTTTTT. Looking up the rest from reference TRBV3-1 and TRBJ2-2 gives the full variable domain: DTAVSQTPKYLVTQMGNDKSIKCEQNLGHDTMYWYKQDSKKFLKIMFSYNNKELIINETVPNRFSPKSPDKAHLNLHINSLELGDSAVYFCASSPLLGRGNTGELFFGEGSRLTVL.

The chain recombines TRBV6-5 with TRBJ2-7; TRBD2 might be the D (6 bases). The CDR3 consists of 12 residues. Germline V gene data show CDR1 as MNHEY and CDR2 as SVGAGI. Trimming cost V 5 bases and J 7 bases, with 12 bases left between them. The DNA of the CDR3 is TGTGCCAGCAGTCAGGATGGGGGGGAGCAGTACTTC. Its translation: CASSQDGGEQYF.

This rearrangement joins TRBV28 to TRBJ1-2; TRBD1 matches at 7 bases. The ends lost 2 bases at V and 7 bases at J; junction bases unmatched: 4. The germline gives CDR1 MDHEN, CDR2 SYDVKM. CDR3 length: 13 residues. The CDR3 loop is CASSLRQGGGYTF. As DNA, the CDR3 is TGTGCCAGCAGTTTAAGACAGGGCGGTGGCTACACCTTC.

CDR3 amino acids: CASSYRGSAEAFF. For the CDR3, the DNA is TGTGCCAGCAGTTACCGGGGTAGCGCTGAAGCTTTCTTT. The V and J genes are TRBV6-5 and TRBJ1-1; no firm D call. This CDR3 spans 13 amino acids. Germline CDR1 and CDR2: MNHEY and SVGAGI. Trimming took 2 bases from V and 6 from J, leaving 10 bases between them.

This chain connects TRBV10-3 to TRBJ1-6; D is unclear. V gave up 6 bases and J gave up 11 bases, with 14 bases separating them. This CDR3 has 13 amino acids. Germline CDR1 is ENHRY and CDR2 is SYGVKD. In DNA, the CDR3 is TGTGCCATCAGGGCCGGGCCTGAGACACCCCTCCACTTT. Protein sequence: CAIRAGPETPLHF.

The chain combines TRBV30 with TRBJ2-7; 8 nucleotides match TRBD2. CDR1 is GTSNPN and CDR2 is SVGIG in the germline V gene (reference sequence). Trimming removed 7 bases from V and 2 bases from J; junction bases left unmatched: 16. The CDR3 extends over 16 amino acids. In DNA, the CDR3 is TGTGCCTCAGATCACGAAGGGGCGGGGGGTCCCTACGAGCAGTACTTC. Translated, it gives CASDHEGAGGPYEQYF.

The chain is built from TRBV20-1 and TRBJ2-3; 7 bases line up with TRBD2. The V segment lost 0 bases and the J segment 2 bases; nucleotides outside the gene matches: 17. Germline CDR1 is DFQATT and CDR2 is SNEGSKA (reference sequence). This CDR3 region has 19 residues. The CDR3 bases are TGCAGTGCTAGAGATCGAGGGAGGGTGGTTGTATTAGACACAGATACGCAGTATTTT. Its protein is CSARDRGRVVVLDTDTQYF.

V gene TRBV28 combines with J gene TRBJ1-2; D gene ambiguous. CDR3 length: 13 amino acids. Germline loops: CDR1 MDHEN, CDR2 SYDVKM. V shed 7 bases and J shed 1 base, with 10 bases lying between them. CDR3 coding DNA: TGTGCCAGCAAAAAGGGTGATAACTATGGCTACACCTTC. It yields the protein CASKKGDNYGYTF.

This sequence joins TRBV29-1 and TRBJ2-1, with no clear D. Trimming took 3 bases from V and 2 from J, leaving 11 bases between them. The V gene's germline CDR1 is SQVTM and CDR2 ANQGSEA. This CDR3 region has 14 residues. CDR3 nucleotides: TGCAGCGTTGAGAGCCCTGGAGCCTACAATGAGCAGTTCTTC. Protein product: CSVESPGAYNEQFF.

This sequence joins TRBV6-2 or TRBV6-3 and TRBJ2-1; possible D gene TRBD1, 5 bases. This CDR3 has 16 residues. Germline-derived CDR1 and CDR2 are MNHEY and SVGEGT. Trimming cost V 6 bases and J 0 bases, with 15 bases left between them. The CDR3 sequence is CASREKWGSSYNEQFF. CDR3 in DNA: TGTGCCAGCAGGGAGAAGTGGGGCAGCTCCTACAATGAGCAGTTCTTC.

The V gene is TRBV6-6, the J gene TRBJ2-5; 11 bases agree with TRBD2. Germline CDR1 MNHNY, CDR2 SVGAGI (reference sequence). The CDR3 has 15 amino acids. The trim removed 7 bases at V and 7 bases at J, leaving 11 bases unmatched. The CDR3 region has the DNA TGTGCCAGCACCCAACTAGCGGGAGCTGGGGGGACCCAGTACTTC. Its translation: CASTQLAGAGGTQYF.

The chain recombines TRBV27 with TRBJ2-4; TRBD1 might be the D (5 bases). Germline V gene sequence: CDR1 MNHEY, CDR2 SMNVEV (reference sequence). The CDR3 contains 14 residues. The V end lost 2 bases, the J end lost 6 bases, and 11 bases lay between the germline ends. The CDR3 sequence is CASSLAGFGNIQYF. CDR3 coding DNA: TGTGCCAGCAGTTTAGCAGGGTTCGGAAACATTCAGTACTTC.